This T cell receptor beta chain comes out of a study of T cell responses to AZD1222 COVID-19 vaccine. Comments on this clone: Its antigen is undetermined.

CDR3 length: 18 amino acids. With 1 base clipped from V and 2 bases from J, the junction kept 8 bases outside the gene matches. CDR1 LGHNA and CDR2 YNFKEQ come from the germline V gene. Points from the study as a whole: Two AZD1222 doses significantly raised spike-specific TCR breadth and depth over controls. Dominant CD4 TCR responses targeted spike regions 160-218 and 743-854.

Libraries were prepared by immunoSEQ multiplex PCR; TCRdb keeps only in-frame clonotypes and omits some of them. The table shows about 120,000 clones, with 85% to 90% occurring only once. The chain links TRBV4-2 to TRBJ2-2, with 9 bases lining up with TRBD1. This TCR was recovered from an adult in good health. This specimen was peripheral blood, taken on day 0 of AZD1222 vaccination. The CDR3 nucleotides read TGTGCCAGCAGCCAAGCTTTCACAGGGGGCCTCAACACCGGGGAGCTGTTTTTT. This translates into CASSQAFTGGLNTGELFF.